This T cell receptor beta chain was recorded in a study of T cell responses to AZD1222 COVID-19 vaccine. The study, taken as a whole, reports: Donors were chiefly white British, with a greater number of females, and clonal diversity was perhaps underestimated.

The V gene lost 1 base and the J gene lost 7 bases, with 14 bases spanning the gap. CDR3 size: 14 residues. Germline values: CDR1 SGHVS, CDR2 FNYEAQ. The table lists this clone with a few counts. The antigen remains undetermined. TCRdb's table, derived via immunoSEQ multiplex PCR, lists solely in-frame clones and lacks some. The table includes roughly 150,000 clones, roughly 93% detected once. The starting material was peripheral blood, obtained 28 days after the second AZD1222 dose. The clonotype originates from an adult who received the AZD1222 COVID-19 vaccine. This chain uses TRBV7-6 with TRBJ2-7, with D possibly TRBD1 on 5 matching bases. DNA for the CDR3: TGTGCCAGCAGCTTAGGGGTAGGTGGGGCGGAGCAGTACTTC. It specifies CASSLGVGGAEQYF. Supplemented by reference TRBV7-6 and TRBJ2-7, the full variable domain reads GAGVSQSPRYKVTKRGQDVALRCDPISGHVSLYWYRQALGQGPEFLTYFNYEAQQDKSGLPNDRFSAERPEGSISTLTIQRTEQRDSAMYRCASSLGVGGAEQYFGPGTRLTVT.